The 15 T cell receptor beta chains reported below all come from one sample, sequenced in a study of cytomegalovirus exposure and HLA in healthy donors. Only in-frame clones appear in the TCRdb table, and some are missing; sequencing was by immunoSEQ multiplex PCR. Here the sample spans around 250,000 clones, 80% to 95% being singletons. The source material was PBMCs. These receptors were obtained from a woman aged 30 to 39 in good health and CMV-seronegative.

This clone was seen more than once but under ten times. The chain joins TRBV30 to TRBJ2-7; D is uncertain. Germline CDR1 is GTSNPN and CDR2 is SVGIG (reference sequence). Trimming cost V 5 bases and J 3 bases, with 17 bases left between them. The CDR3 runs to 14 residues. This chain's CDR3 is CAWEDGQGRYEQYF. CDR3 in DNA: TGTGCCTGGGAAGACGGGCAAGGACGCTACGAGCAGTACTTC.

V and J are TRBV2 and TRBJ2-3; the D gene is possibly TRBD2 (5 bases). Germline values: CDR1 SNHLY, CDR2 FYNNEI. The CDR3 extends over 16 amino acids. The V end was cut by 7 bases, the J end by 4 bases, with 21 bases between. In DNA, the CDR3 is TGTGCCAGCAACGCTTATTCTAGCACCGAGTCAGATACGCAGTATTTT. It codes for CASNAYSSTESDTQYF.

This chain joins TRBV7-9 and TRBJ2-7; 12 bases align to TRBD1. CDR3 length: 15 residues. Germline-derived CDR1 and CDR2 are SEHNR and FQNEAQ (reference sequence). With V trimmed by 6 bases and J by 4 bases, 7 bases remained unmatched. This CDR3 reads CASRSSGQGAYEQYF. DNA of the CDR3: TGTGCCAGCAGATCATCGGGACAGGGGGCTTACGAGCAGTACTTC.

This clone was recorded a few times. V is TRBV9 and J is TRBJ2-2; 10 nucleotides match TRBD1. Germline CDR1 SGDLS, CDR2 YYNGEE. V was pared by 0 bases and J by 6 bases, with 5 bases of the junction left unmatched. The CDR3 extends over 16 amino acids. The CDR3 bases are TGTGCCAGCAGCGTAGCGGGACAGGGGATTCCCGGGGAGCTGTTTTTT. Translation: CASSVAGQGIPGELFF.

V is TRBV27 and J is TRBJ2-5, with 11 bases lining up with TRBD2. The length of the CDR3 is 13 residues. Per germline, CDR1 MNHEY and CDR2 SMNVEV (reference sequence). V shed 6 bases and J 5 bases; nucleotides not matched to a gene: 2. The CDR3 region is CASRRLAGETQYF. The CDR3 DNA reads TGTGCCAGCAGGAGACTAGCGGGGGAGACCCAGTACTTC.

Points on this clone: Compared with germline, one end of the junction differs, possibly owing to a read error. The rearrangement links TRBV5-4 to TRBJ1-2; 9 nucleotides agree with TRBD1. Looked up from germline, CDR1 is SGHNT and CDR2 is YYREEE (reference sequence). CDR3 length equals 16 residues. The CDR3 loop reads CASSPGQGEYNCGYTF. In nucleotides, the CDR3 is TGTGCCAGCAGCCCGGGACAGGGTGAGTATAACTGTGGCTACACCTTC. The full variable domain, completed using reference TRBV5-4 and TRBJ1-2, is ETGVTQSPTHLIKTRGQQVTLRCSSQSGHNTVSWYQQALGQGPQFIFQYYREEENGRGNFPPRFSGLQFPNYSSELNVNALELDDSALYLCASSPGQGEYNCGYTFGSGTRLTVV.

This clone was found once. This chain links TRBV5-1 with TRBJ2-2, with 7 bases matching TRBD1. The CDR3 extends over 15 amino acids. Germline CDR1 is SGHRS and CDR2 is YFSETQ. The J segment lost 4 bases and the V segment lost 0 bases, leaving 3 bases of the junction unmatched. The CDR3 nucleotides are TGCGCCAGCAGCTTGGCACAGGGGAGCACCGGGGAGCTGTTTTTT. Encoded protein: CASSLAQGSTGELFF.

This clone was picked up one time. V gene TRBV27 combines with J gene TRBJ2-7; D not resolved. V was cut by 4 bases and J by 0 bases, with 13 bases left in between. The CDR3 totals 15 residues. From germline, CDR1 is MNHEY and CDR2 SMNVEV (reference sequence). The CDR3 coding sequence is TGTGCCAGCAGTTCGTCCCCGGGCCTCTCCTACGAGCAGTACTTC. Translating gives CASSSSPGLSYEQYF.

V usage is TRBV13 and J usage is TRBJ2-7; 8 bases align to TRBD2. After removal of 4 bases from V and 3 bases from J, the junction contained 5 bases not matched to a gene. This CDR3 has 14 residues. Per germline, CDR1 PRHDT and CDR2 FYEKMQ (reference sequence). The CDR3 protein is CASSSVAGLYEQYF. CDR3 DNA sequence: TGTGCCAGCAGCTCTGTAGCGGGGCTCTACGAGCAGTACTTC.

V usage is TRBV7-9 and J usage is TRBJ2-7, with 11 positions matching TRBD2. V trimming: 0 bases; J trimming: 7 bases; junction bases outside the gene matches: 8. CDR1 and CDR2 (germline): SEHNR, FQNEAQ (reference sequence). This CDR3 has 16 amino acids. The CDR3 is CASSLAIAGGPGEQYF. Written as DNA, the CDR3 is TGTGCCAGCAGCTTAGCGATAGCGGGAGGGCCTGGAGAGCAGTACTTC. The full variable domain, in which reference TRBV7-9 and TRBJ2-7 provide the parts outside the CDR3, is DTGVSQNPRHKITKRGQNVTFRCDPISEHNRLYWYRQTLGQGPEFLTYFQNEAQLEKSRLLSDRFSAERPKGSFSTLEIQRTEQGDSAMYLCASSLAIAGGPGEQYFGPGTRLTVT.

This chain uses TRBV19 with TRBJ2-7, with TRBD2 identical over 9 bases. Germline CDR1 LNHDA, CDR2 SQIVND (reference sequence). The CDR3 totals 16 residues. With V trimmed by 4 bases and J by 2 bases, 9 bases remained unmatched. CDR3 DNA: TGTGCCAGTAGTACGGGTAGCGGGAGTGGGACCTACGAGCAGTACTTC. Translation: CASSTGSGSGTYEQYF.

The chain recombines TRBV4-3 with TRBJ2-1, with D unclear. The CDR3 runs to 14 residues. Deletions cut 1 base from V and 7 bases from J, with 11 bases between. CDR1 LGHNA and CDR2 YSLEER come from the germline V gene. The CDR3 here is CASSQGVSGNEQFF. The CDR3 DNA reads as TGCGCCAGCAGCCAAGGCGTCTCTGGGAATGAGCAGTTCTTC.

The chain carries TRBV30 and TRBJ1-1; D is possibly TRBD1 (6 bases). Per germline, CDR1 GTSNPN and CDR2 SVGIG (reference sequence). V lost 0 bases and J 4 bases, leaving 12 bases between the germline ends. The CDR3 spans 14 residues. The CDR3 protein is CAWSVPGDLTEAFF. The CDR3 region has the DNA TGTGCCTGGAGTGTACCAGGGGATCTCACTGAAGCTTTCTTT.

This chain uses TRBV9 with TRBJ2-7, with 12 bases matching TRBD1. The CDR3 spans 15 residues. V was clipped by 0 bases and J by 5 bases; unmatched bases: 3. The germline V gene encodes CDR1 SGDLS and CDR2 YYNGEE. The CDR3 region is CASSVGDRGRDEQYF. As DNA, the CDR3 is TGTGCCAGCAGCGTAGGGGACAGGGGGCGAGACGAGCAGTACTTC.

The rearrangement joins TRBV7-8 to TRBJ2-7; maybe TRBD1 (5 bases). V was cut by 3 bases and J by 2 bases, with 11 bases left in between. CDR3 size: 14 residues. The germline V gene encodes CDR1 SGHVS and CDR2 FQNEAQ. Here the CDR3 DNA reads TGTGCCAGCAGCTTCAGGGCCTTAACCTACGAGCAGTACTTC. This encodes CASSFRALTYEQYF. Based on the CDR3 plus reference TRBV7-8 and TRBJ2-7, the full variable domain is GAGVSQSPRYKVAKRGQDVALRCDPISGHVSLFWYQQALGQGPEFLTYFQNEAQLDKSGLPSDRFFAERPEGSVSTLKIQRTQQEDSAVYLCASSFRALTYEQYFGPGTRLTVT.